The source of this T cell receptor beta chain is a study of CD8 T cells in ankylosing spondylitis. Study results and limitations: A motif in TCR beta, a set of roughly eight highly homologous variants, appeared characteristic of ankylosing spondylitis blood. Disease-associated clonotypes exhibited CD8+ identity and were relatively infrequent in peripheral blood. The study looked at matched synovial fluid samples from ankylosing spondylitis patients. Disease-linked clones were reported to be significantly enriched there.

The table lists this clonotype with a few counts. No antigen is known for it. Generation of TCR beta libraries employed quantitative 5'-RACE incorporating molecular barcodes. TCRdb fed the 5' RACE reads into MiXCR, producing one record per CDR3 protein. Here the sample spans roughly 48,000 distinct CDR3 sequences, 7.4% being singletons. The source material was blood, either unsorted or a sorted T cell fraction (not recorded which). This receptor was obtained from a female donor with ankylosing spondylitis or in good health (not recorded which).

The CDR3 bases are TGTGCCAGTAGTTCTACAGCGATGAACACTGAAGCTTTCTTT. Its protein product is CASSSTAMNTEAFF. V is TRBV19 and J is TRBJ1-1; D is undetermined. CDR1 and CDR2 from the germline V gene are LNHDA and SQIVND (reference sequence). V lost 5 bases, J lost 0 bases, and 10 bases lay in between. The CDR3 consists of 14 residues.